This TCR beta chain is drawn from a study of T cell changes during pregnancy in multiple sclerosis. The assay was immunoSEQ multiplex PCR, and TCRdb's table has in-frame clones only and misses some. This table has about 42,000 clones, less than 90% appearing once. The CDR3 sequence is 16 residues long. The V gene is TRBV21-1, the J gene TRBJ2-3; the table's D gene call, TRBD2, was not cross checked with the DNA. TRBV21-1 is a listed pseudogene. This material consisted of CD4+ T cells from peripheral blood mononuclear cells, taken in the second trimester of pregnancy. This clonotype was sampled from a female donor with multiple sclerosis, enrolled in a pregnancy study. CDR3 in DNA: TGTGCCAGCAGCTCGCGACTAGCGGCTAGGACAGATACGCAGTATTTT. This sequence encodes CASSSRLAARTDTQYF.